The table lists the clone carrying this T cell receptor (beta chain) with a count of one. Its matching antigen is unknown. This record belongs to a study of shared clonotypes between healthy human individuals. The study, taken as a whole, reports: Estimated richness values were generally larger in naive subsets than in memory subsets.

V dropped 0 bases and J dropped 0 bases, with 7 bases sitting between them. Germline V gives CDR1 SGDLS, CDR2 YYNGEE. The CDR3 covers 14 residues. Produced via immunoSEQ multiplex PCR; TCRdb's table is partial and in-frame only. This table holds some 2,500,000 clones, just under 95% found once. CD45RA+ naive and CD45RA-negative memory subsets were separated from CD4+ cells. The source of this sequence is a young man in good health. Some clones in this sample may be carry-over from other donors' samples. This chain uses TRBV9 with TRBJ2-7; D is undetermined. Sequencing was performed on naive CD4+ T cells from PBMCs. Subset given: CD45RA+ positively selected. CDR3 amino acids: CASSVDVYSYEQYF. The CDR3 bases are TGTGCCAGCAGCGTAGACGTTTACTCCTACGAGCAGTACTTC.